This T cell receptor (beta chain) originates from a study of T-cell reconstitution after alpha-beta-depleted transplantation in children. TCRbeta library construction was performed incorporating unique molecular identifiers. TCRdb processed the PCR reads anew with MiXCR; each CDR3 protein has one entry. The sample comprises 700,000 or so distinct CDR3 sequences, less than 15% of which are singletons, and 0.75% to 0.85% rests with the top ten. General observations from the study: Several hundred graft clones that had expanded were reportedly the source of alpha-beta T cells about two months after transplant. Fresh T-cell production supplied most of the T-cell counts and diversity seen one year after transplant. The study traced high day-60 TCRbeta diversity in some patients to surviving recipient T cells and thymic progenitors.

This clonotype was recorded at least ten times. Its antigen is currently unknown. The sequencing used PBMCs, collected before TCRalphabeta/CD19-depleted stem cell transplant. The TCR originated in a girl aged 2-9 years with congenital amegakaryocytic thrombocytopenia, due to receive a stem cell transplant.

The CDR3 is CSVIRDKRYGYTF. CDR3 DNA: TGCAGCGTTATCCGGGACAAACGCTATGGCTACACCTTC. The rearrangement uses TRBV29-1 and TRBJ1-2; possibly TRBD1 for D (6 bases). CDR1 is SQVTM, CDR2 ANQGSEA, per germline. CDR3 length: 13 amino acids. The V gene lost 5 bases and the J gene lost 4 bases, with 14 bases spanning the gap. Variable domain in full (rest from reference TRBV29-1 and TRBJ1-2): SAVISQKPSRDICQRGTSLTIQCQVDSQVTMMFWYRQQPGQSLTLIATANQGSEATYESGFVIDKFPISRPNLTFSTLTVSNMSPEDSSIYLCSVIRDKRYGYTFGSGTRLTVV.